This T cell receptor (beta chain) was observed in a study of identical twins. Study results and limitations: With abundant cord blood beta clonotypes, insertions were fewer; memory repertoires showed no such pattern. Twin-shared out-of-frame alpha sequences were enriched for low generation probability.

This CDR3 region has 14 residues. Germline CDR1 and CDR2: GTSNPN and SVGIG (reference sequence). Trimming stripped 4 bases from V and 6 bases from J, with 13 bases between. Points on this clonotype: The antigen remains undetermined.

Each cDNA held unique molecular identifiers, and template switching gave it a universal primer site. TCRdb itself ran the 5' RACE reads through MiXCR, one entry per CDR3 protein. The sample holds some 560,000 distinct CDR3 sequences, more than 9% seen once. These same data were also listed under a study on yellow fever vaccine responses in identical twins.

This receptor was taken from a woman between 18 and 30 years old in good health. The sequencing input was PBMCs. V usage is TRBV30 and J usage is TRBJ1-6; TRBD1 might be the D (5 bases). The CDR3 protein is CAWIRWGTNSPLHF. The CDR3 region has the DNA TGTGCCTGGATCCGTTGGGGGACTAATTCACCCCTCCACTTT.